The clone carrying this T cell receptor beta chain turned up a few times. Its antigen remains unknown. This specimen belongs to a study of CD4 T cells in relation to SARS-CoV-2 and coronaviruses. As for the study in general: After around 10 days of antigen culture, PBMC TCR beta CDR3s were sequenced.

Profiled with immunoSEQ multiplex PCR; TCRdb holds only in-frame clones, not every one. The sample consists of approximately 26,000 clones, around 78% of them appearing once. This CDR3 region has 19 residues. The ends were cut back, 6 bases at V and 1 base at J, with 25 bases in the middle. Germline CDR1 and CDR2: SNHLY and FYNNEI. The unexposed donors gave CD4+ T cells in 2011-2018, prior to COVID-19. After roughly ten days of culture, CD4+ T cells were isolated. Specimen: CD4+ T cells from PBMCs, cultured in vitro. The genes are TRBV2 and TRBJ1-5; D perhaps matches TRBD1 (6 bases). This receptor was obtained from a human donor in good health. As DNA, the CDR3 is TGTGCCAGCAGGCAGGCAGCTAGGGGGGGACTGCGGAGCAATCAGCCCCAGCATTTT. Encoded protein: CASRQAARGGLRSNQPQHF.